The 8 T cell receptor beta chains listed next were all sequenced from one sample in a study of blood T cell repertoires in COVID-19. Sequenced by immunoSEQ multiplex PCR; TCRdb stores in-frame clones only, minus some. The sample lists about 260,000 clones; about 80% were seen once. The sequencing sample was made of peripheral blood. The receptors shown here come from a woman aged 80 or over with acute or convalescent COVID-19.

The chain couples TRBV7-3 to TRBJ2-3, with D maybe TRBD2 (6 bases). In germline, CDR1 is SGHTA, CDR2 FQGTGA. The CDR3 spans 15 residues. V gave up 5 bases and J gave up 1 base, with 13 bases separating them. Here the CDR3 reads CASSPGGVGTDTQYF. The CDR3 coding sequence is TGTGCCAGCAGCCCAGGAGGGGTGGGCACAGATACGCAGTATTTT.

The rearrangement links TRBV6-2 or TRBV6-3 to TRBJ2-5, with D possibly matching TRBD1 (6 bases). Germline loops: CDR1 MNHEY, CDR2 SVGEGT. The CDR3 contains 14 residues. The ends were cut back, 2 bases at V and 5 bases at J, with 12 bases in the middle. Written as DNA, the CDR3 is TGTGCCAGCAGTTACGCAGGGGCGGGTGAGACCCAGTACTTC. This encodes CASSYAGAGETQYF.

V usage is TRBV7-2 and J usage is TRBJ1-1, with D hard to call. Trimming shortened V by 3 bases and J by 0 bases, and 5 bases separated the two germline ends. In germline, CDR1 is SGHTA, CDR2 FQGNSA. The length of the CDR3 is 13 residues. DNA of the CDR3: TGTGCCAGCAGCTTTAGTGTGAACACTGAAGCTTTCTTT. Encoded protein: CASSFSVNTEAFF.

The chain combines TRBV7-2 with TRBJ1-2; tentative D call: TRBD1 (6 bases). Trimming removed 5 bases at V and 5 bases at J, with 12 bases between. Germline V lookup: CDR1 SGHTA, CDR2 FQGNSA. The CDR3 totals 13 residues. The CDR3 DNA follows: TGTGCCAGCAGCCTCGACAGGATTTATGGCTACACCTTC. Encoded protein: CASSLDRIYGYTF.

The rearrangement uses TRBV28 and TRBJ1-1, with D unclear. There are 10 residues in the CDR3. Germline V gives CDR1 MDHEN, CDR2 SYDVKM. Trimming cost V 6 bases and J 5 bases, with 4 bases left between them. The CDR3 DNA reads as TGTGCCAGCAGGAGTACTGAAGCTTTCTTT. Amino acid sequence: CASRSTEAFF.

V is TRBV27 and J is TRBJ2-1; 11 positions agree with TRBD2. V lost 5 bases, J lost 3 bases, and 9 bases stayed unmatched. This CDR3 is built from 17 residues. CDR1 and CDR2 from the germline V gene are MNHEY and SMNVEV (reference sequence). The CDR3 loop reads CASSPFLAGGFYNEQFF. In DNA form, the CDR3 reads TGTGCCAGCAGTCCCTTTCTAGCGGGGGGCTTCTACAATGAGCAGTTCTTC.

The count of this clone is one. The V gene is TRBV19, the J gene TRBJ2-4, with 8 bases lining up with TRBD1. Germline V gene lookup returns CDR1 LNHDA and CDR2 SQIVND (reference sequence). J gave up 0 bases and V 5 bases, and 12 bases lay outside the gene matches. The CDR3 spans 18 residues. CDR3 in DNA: TGTGCCAGTAGTTCACCCGGGACAGGAACTCTAGCCAAAAACATTCAGTACTTC. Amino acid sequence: CASSSPGTGTLAKNIQYF.

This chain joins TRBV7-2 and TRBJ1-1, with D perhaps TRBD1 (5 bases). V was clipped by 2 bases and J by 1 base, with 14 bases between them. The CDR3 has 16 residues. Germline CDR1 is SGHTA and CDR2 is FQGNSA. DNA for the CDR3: TGTGCCAGCAGCTTAAACTGGGGCCCTTCGAACACTGAAGCTTTCTTT. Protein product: CASSLNWGPSNTEAFF. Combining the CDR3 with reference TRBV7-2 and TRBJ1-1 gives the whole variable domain GAGVSQSPSNKVTEKGKDVELRCDPISGHTALYWYRQSLGQGLEFLIYFQGNSAPDKSGLPSDRFSAERTGGSVSTLTIQRTQQEDSAVYLCASSLNWGPSNTEAFFGQGTRLTVV.